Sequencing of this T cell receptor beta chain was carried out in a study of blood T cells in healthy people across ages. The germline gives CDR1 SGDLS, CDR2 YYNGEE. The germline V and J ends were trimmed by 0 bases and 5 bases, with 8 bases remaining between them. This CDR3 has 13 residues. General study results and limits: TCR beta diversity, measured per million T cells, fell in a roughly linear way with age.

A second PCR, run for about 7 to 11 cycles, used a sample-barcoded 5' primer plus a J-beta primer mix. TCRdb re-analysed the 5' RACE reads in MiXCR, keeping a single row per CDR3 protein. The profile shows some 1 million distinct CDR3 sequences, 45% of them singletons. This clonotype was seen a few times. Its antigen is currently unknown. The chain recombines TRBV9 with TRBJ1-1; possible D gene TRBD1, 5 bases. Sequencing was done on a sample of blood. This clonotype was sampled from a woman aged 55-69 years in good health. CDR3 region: CASSVGGDTEAFF. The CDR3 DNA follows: TGTGCCAGCAGCGTAGGAGGGGATACTGAAGCTTTCTTT.